The 30 T cell receptor beta chains in this list originate from one sample, sequenced in a study of blood T cell repertoires in COVID-19. TCRdb's table, derived via immunoSEQ multiplex PCR, lists solely in-frame clones and lacks some. The sample has about 36,000 clones; around 80% are singletons. Input material: peripheral blood. Receptors originate from a man in his sixties with acute or convalescent COVID-19.

The DNA for the CDR3 is TGTGCCAGCAGTTACCGGAGTAGCGGGATCCCCTACGAGCAGTACTTC. Translating gives CASSYRSSGIPYEQYF. J is TRBJ2-7 and V is TRBV6-5; 8 bases are a match to TRBD2. There are 16 residues in the CDR3. The germline V gene encodes CDR1 MNHEY and CDR2 SVGAGI. Unmatched junction bases numbered 8, after V lost 2 bases and J lost 2 bases.

The chain employs TRBV21-1 and TRBJ2-7; the DNA was not used to check the table's D call, TRBD1. TRBV21-1 is designated a pseudogene. The CDR3 is made up of 16 amino acids. The CDR3 nucleotides are TGTGCCAGCAGCTCAGGGGGCGGGACAGGGTTCCACGAGCAGTACTTC. As protein: CASSSGGGTGFHEQYF.

The chain has TRBV20-1 and TRBJ2-2, with D unresolved. V was shortened by 3 bases and J by 0 bases, with 8 bases between the two germline ends. Germline CDR1 is DFQATT and CDR2 is SNEGSKA (reference sequence). The CDR3 totals 14 residues. The CDR3 loop is CSASRLSNTGELFF. CDR3 DNA sequence: TGCAGTGCTAGTCGCCTATCGAACACCGGGGAGCTGTTTTTT.

The CDR3 region has the DNA TGCGCCAGCAGCTTGGAGTCCGGGGGGCAAGAGACCCAGTACTTC. Its protein is CASSLESGGQETQYF. This chain links TRBV5-1 with TRBJ2-5, with 7 bases fitting TRBD2. CDR3 length: 15 amino acids. Per the germline V gene, CDR1 is SGHRS and CDR2 is YFSETQ. J was trimmed by 2 bases and V by 0 bases; bases with no gene match: 4.

This clone has a single count. The chain recombines TRBV6-5 with TRBJ2-1; 11 bases agree with TRBD2. The CDR3 has 16 residues. Germline V lookup: CDR1 MNHEY, CDR2 SVGAGI. The J segment lost 2 bases and the V segment lost 2 bases, leaving 2 bases of the junction unmatched. The CDR3 loop is CASSYTLAGAYNEQFF. For the CDR3, the DNA is TGTGCCAGCAGTTACACACTAGCGGGGGCCTACAATGAGCAGTTCTTC.

The rearrangement uses TRBV10-3 and TRBJ1-4; 7 bases match TRBD1. V shed 11 bases and J 5 bases; nucleotides not matched to a gene: 8. Germline CDR1 reads ENHRY; CDR2 reads SYGVKD. This CDR3 has 13 amino acids. The CDR3 reads CASRQGLNEKLFF. The CDR3 coding sequence is TGTGCCTCCCGACAGGGTCTGAATGAAAAACTGTTTTTT.

This clone was counted only a few times. The rearrangement links TRBV9 to TRBJ2-3; 7 bases map to TRBD2. The CDR3 loop spans 16 amino acids. The germline V gene encodes CDR1 SGDLS and CDR2 YYNGEE. The V and J ends lost 2 bases and 1 base, in that order; junction bases with no gene match: 7. The CDR3: CASSVVDGRGTDTQYF. CDR3 in DNA: TGTGCCAGCAGCGTTGTTGATGGGAGGGGCACAGATACGCAGTATTTT.

The gene calls are TRBV11-2 and TRBJ1-6; no firm D call. Germline-derived CDR1 and CDR2 are SGHAT and FQNNGV. The CDR3 length is 14 residues. V was shortened by 5 bases and J by 5 bases, with 10 bases between the two germline ends. The DNA of the CDR3 is TGTGCCAGCAGCCCTCGAGTAGATAATTCACCCCTCCACTTT. This codes for CASSPRVDNSPLHF.

Comments on this clone: The junction departs from the called germline gene at one end, perhaps through a read error. The chain joins TRBV7-7 to TRBJ2-7, with D maybe TRBD2 (5 bases). Germline V gene lookup returns CDR1 SSHAT and CDR2 FNYEAQ (reference sequence). This CDR3 region has 14 residues. The CDR3, as DNA: TGTGCTAGCAGCCCCTCTCGGGGTAGCTGGGAGCAGTACTTC. This translates into CASSPSRGSWEQYF.

This clone was observed once. The chain carries TRBV11-3 and TRBJ2-3, with D possibly being TRBD2 (6 bases). Between the trimmed V and J ends, which lost 5 bases and 2 bases, there was a span of 14 bases. Germline lookup yields CDR1 SGHNT and CDR2 YENEEA. This CDR3 contains 15 residues. In DNA, the CDR3 is TGTGCCAGCAGCCTAGGGACTCTTCTCACAGATACGCAGTATTTT. It translates to CASSLGTLLTDTQYF.

In this sample, this clone turned up a few times. V is TRBV28 and J is TRBJ1-2, with TRBD1 matching 7 bases. Trimming took 10 bases from V and 4 from J; bases not matched to a gene: 9. Germline assignment: CDR1 MDHEN and CDR2 SYDVKM. This CDR3 has 13 amino acids. In DNA, the CDR3 is TGTGCCATTACGCCGGGACAGCGCTATGGCTACACCTTC. It yields the protein CAITPGQRYGYTF.

This clone was recorded only once. The V gene is TRBV7-2, the J gene TRBJ1-5; 10 nucleotides match TRBD1. The CDR3 is 17 amino acids. From germline, CDR1 is SGHTA and CDR2 FQGNSA. The V segment lost 6 bases and the J segment 4 bases; nucleotides outside the gene matches: 12. The CDR3 region has the DNA TGTGCCAGCAGGCGGACAGGGGGTATTAACGGGAATCAGCCCCAGCATTTT. Its translation: CASRRTGGINGNQPQHF.

V usage is TRBV5-6 and J usage is TRBJ2-3; TRBD2 agrees at 10 bases. The germline gives CDR1 SGHDT, CDR2 YYEEEE. CDR3 length equals 16 residues. With V trimmed by 4 bases and J by 4 bases, 9 bases remained unmatched. CDR3 sequence reads: CASSRLAGAGADTQYF. DNA of the CDR3: TGTGCCAGCAGCAGGCTAGCGGGAGCTGGCGCAGATACGCAGTATTTT. The whole variable domain, filled in from reference TRBV5-6 and TRBJ2-3, reads DAGVTQSPTHLIKTRGQQVTLRCSPKSGHDTVSWYQQALGQGPQFIFQYYEEEERQRGNFPDRFSGHQFPNYSSELNVNALLLGDSALYLCASSRLAGAGADTQYFGPGTRLTVL.

By proportion, this clone is medium-sized. This CDR3 is CASGEQGATGELFF. In DNA, the CDR3 is TGTGCCAGCGGGGAACAGGGGGCCACCGGGGAGCTGTTTTTT. The chain joins TRBV6-5 to TRBJ2-2; 9 bases agree with TRBD1. The ends lost 8 bases at V and 4 bases at J; junction bases unmatched: 5. Germline V gene sequence: CDR1 MNHEY, CDR2 SVGAGI. The CDR3 loop spans 14 amino acids.

The rearrangement links TRBV6-1 to TRBJ2-1; 8 bases line up with TRBD2. The CDR3 is 16 amino acids. Unmatched junction bases numbered 11, after V lost 0 bases and J lost 10 bases. Germline V gene data show CDR1 as MNHNS and CDR2 as SASEGT. CDR3 protein: CASSEASGKLTWEQFF. The CDR3 nucleotides read TGTGCCAGCAGTGAAGCTAGCGGGAAATTGACTTGGGAGCAGTTCTTC.

The J gene is TRBJ1-5, the V gene TRBV5-1; 10 bases agree with TRBD1. Germline V gives CDR1 SGHRS, CDR2 YFSETQ. V gave up 5 bases and J gave up 3 bases; unmatched junction bases: 5. The CDR3 length is 15 residues. CDR3 coding DNA: TGCGCCAGCAGGGGTGGGACAGGGGTCAATCAGCCCCAGCATTTT. Its translation: CASRGGTGVNQPQHF.

The chain has TRBV5-1 and TRBJ1-3, with 7 nucleotides matching TRBD1. CDR3 length: 16 amino acids. J was trimmed by 0 bases and V by 4 bases; bases with no gene match: 7. Germline CDR1 and CDR2: SGHRS and YFSETQ. The CDR3 coding sequence is TGCGCCAGCAGCATGACAGGGTTCTACTCTGGAAACACCATATATTTT. Translating gives CASSMTGFYSGNTIYF.

Concerning this clone: One end of the junction varies from germline; a read error may be responsible. The chain employs TRBV7-7 and TRBJ2-5; 7 bases are shared with TRBD2. In germline, CDR1 is SSHAT, CDR2 FNYEAQ (reference sequence). The length of the CDR3 is 15 residues. CDR3 region: CASSLGDYQQETQYF. DNA of the CDR3: TGTGCTAGCAGCTTAGGGGACTACCAACAAGAGACCCAGTACTTC.

The gene calls are TRBV27 and TRBJ2-5; tentatively, D is TRBD2 (5 bases). From germline, CDR1 is MNHEY and CDR2 SMNVEV (reference sequence). The CDR3 contains 13 residues. Trimming took 5 bases from V and 2 from J, leaving 9 bases between them. CDR3 loop: CASSPRGQETQYF. The DNA of the CDR3 is TGTGCCAGCAGTCCCCGAGGGCAAGAGACCCAGTACTTC.

The CDR3 here is CASSRPGQGGNEQFF. CDR3 bases: TGTGCCAGCAGCCGACCCGGACAGGGGGGTAATGAGCAGTTCTTC. V gene TRBV4-2 combines with J gene TRBJ2-1; TRBD1 agrees at 10 bases. The length of the CDR3 is 15 residues. V was clipped by 4 bases and J by 7 bases; unmatched bases: 7. Germline values: CDR1 LGHNA, CDR2 YNFKEQ.

This chain joins TRBV5-1 and TRBJ2-3; TRBD2 agrees at 7 bases. The CDR3 has 16 residues. CDR1 is SGHRS, CDR2 YFSETQ, per germline. The J segment lost 5 bases and the V segment lost 0 bases, leaving 9 bases of the junction unmatched. CDR3 sequence reads: CASSLAGAGVKDTQYF. The CDR3 DNA follows: TGCGCCAGCAGCTTGGCCGGGGCGGGAGTGAAAGATACGCAGTATTTT.

The CDR3 sequence is CASSQLVGPSYEQYF. In nucleotides, the CDR3 is TGCGCCAGCAGCCAACTAGTCGGGCCCTCCTACGAGCAGTACTTC. The chain employs TRBV5-1 and TRBJ2-7; possible D gene TRBD2, 5 bases. The CDR3 totals 15 residues. The V end was cut by 4 bases, the J end by 0 bases, with 14 bases between. CDR1 and CDR2 from the germline V gene are SGHRS and YFSETQ.

This chain connects TRBV7-9 to TRBJ2-1; 11 bases are shared with TRBD2. CDR1 and CDR2 (germline): SEHNR, FQNEAQ (reference sequence). The CDR3 totals 15 residues. The V and J ends lost 1 base and 7 bases, in that order; junction bases with no gene match: 3. The CDR3 DNA follows: TGTGCCAGCAGCTTAGGACTAGCGGGACTTAATGAGCAGTTCTTC. Its protein product is CASSLGLAGLNEQFF.

This chain joins TRBV30 and TRBJ2-1; 9 bases match TRBD2. The germline V gene has CDR1 GTSNPN and CDR2 SVGIG (reference sequence). This CDR3 is built from 15 residues. The trim removed 5 bases at V and 5 bases at J, leaving 10 bases unmatched. The DNA for the CDR3 is TGTGCCTGGGGGGGGCTAGCGGGGACAAACAATGAGCAGTTCTTC. As protein: CAWGGLAGTNNEQFF.

This chain links TRBV12-3 or TRBV12-4 with TRBJ2-7, with D perhaps TRBD2 (6 bases). The V end lost 3 bases, the J end lost 7 bases, and 10 bases lay between the germline ends. This CDR3 region has 12 residues. This CDR3 reads CASSFLGGEQYF. The DNA of the CDR3 is TGTGCCAGCAGTTTTCTCGGGGGAGAGCAGTACTTC.

The count of this clone is one. The chain uses TRBV3-1 (or the pseudogene TRBV3-2) and TRBJ2-2; the D is unclear. The CDR3 extends over 14 amino acids. Germline assignment: CDR1 LGHDT and CDR2 YNNKEL (reference sequence). With 4 bases removed from V and 3 bases from J, the gap between germline ends came to 9 bases. The CDR3 here is CASSPRVYTGELFF. The CDR3 DNA follows: TGTGCCAGCAGCCCCCGGGTGTACACCGGGGAGCTGTTTTTT.

The V call is TRBV6-6, the J call TRBJ2-7; 7 positions agree with TRBD1. V was clipped by 5 bases and J by 4 bases; unmatched bases: 20. There are 18 residues in the CDR3. Germline CDR1 MNHNY, CDR2 SVGAGI (reference sequence). For the CDR3, the DNA is TGTGCCAGCAGTCCCTTAGAAAATACGGGACAGAACCCTTACGAGCAGTACTTC. Its protein product is CASSPLENTGQNPYEQYF.

The chain couples TRBV6-5 to TRBJ2-5, with unresolved D. The germline V gene has CDR1 MNHEY and CDR2 SVGAGI. With 0 bases removed from V and 2 bases from J, the gap between germline ends came to 10 bases. This CDR3 is 15 amino acids long. This CDR3 reads CASSYSGRRQETQYF. CDR3 bases: TGTGCCAGCAGTTACTCCGGCAGGCGACAAGAGACCCAGTACTTC.

This clone was observed many times. This CDR3 is also generated by other DNA sequences in the sample. The V call is TRBV7-9, the J call TRBJ1-1; D is possibly TRBD1 (5 bases). There are 15 residues in the CDR3. CDR1 is SEHNR, CDR2 FQNEAQ, per germline (reference sequence). Trimming left V 0 bases short and J 1 base short, with 9 bases between. CDR3 protein: CASSLAHQGNTEAFF. The CDR3 DNA follows: TGTGCCAGCAGCTTAGCGCATCAGGGGAACACTGAAGCTTTCTTT. Complete variable domain (other parts from reference TRBV7-9 and TRBJ1-1): DTGVSQNPRHKITKRGQNVTFRCDPISEHNRLYWYRQTLGQGPEFLTYFQNEAQLEKSRLLSDRFSAERPKGSFSTLEIQRTEQGDSAMYLCASSLAHQGNTEAFFGQGTRLTVV.

The chain has TRBV5-1 and TRBJ2-6, with D possibly TRBD1 on 6 matching bases. Germline lookup yields CDR1 SGHRS and CDR2 YFSETQ. The CDR3 is 17 amino acids. Trimming took off 3 bases at V and 0 bases at J, with 13 bases between the two ends. As DNA, the CDR3 is TGCGCCAGCAGCTCACGACAGGCTCGCTCTGGGGCCAACGTCCTGACTTTC. Its translation is CASSSRQARSGANVLTF.